A single T cell receptor beta chain is shown here with its context. This specimen belongs to a study of blood T cell repertoires in COVID-19. On the study more broadly: Samples representing acute and convalescent COVID-19 were sourced from the United States, Italy and Spain. The cDNA or gDNA used as material had been derived from T cells, B-cell-depleted T cells, or PBMCs.

As handled by the study authors: Amplified reference gene primers provided the basis for estimating nucleated cell counts. Clones were sequenced by immunoSEQ multiplex PCR, and TCRdb holds only the in-frame ones, with some missing. The V and J calls and clone size were taken over from that table, and D and trimming were inferred from the DNA. The sample gives approximately 120,000 clones, 75% to 90% of which show up once; 3.2% is in the top ten. Germline CDR1 and CDR2: SGHAT and FQNNGV. This CDR3 comprises 16 residues. J lost 3 bases, V lost 5 bases, and 11 bases had no gene match. Patients at the Seattle site were enrolled during active infection and followed longitudinally.

Sequenced input: peripheral blood. The receptor's source is an elderly woman with COVID-19, enrolled during active disease. The chain combines TRBV11-2 with TRBJ2-3, with 7 bases aligning to TRBD2. The CDR3 region has the DNA TGTGCCAGCAGCCTTAGGAACGGACTAGGGACAGATACGCAGTATTTT. The encoded protein is CASSLRNGLGTDTQYF.